This is a list of T cell receptor beta chains from one sample in a study of T cell responses to AZD1222 COVID-19 vaccine. Here immunoSEQ multiplex PCR was the method, and the copy in TCRdb shows in-frame clones only, minus some. The sample shows approximately 180,000 clones, roughly 91% of them seen only once. The material sequenced was peripheral blood, taken on day 0 of AZD1222 vaccination. Source of these receptors: an adult in good health. Both conserved end residues are part of each CDR3. The D gene is left open where the match is weak. A row's size may be missing; if present it is once, few, many or a size class.

- | TRBJ1-6 | 12 | TRBV2 | - | CASSEAGGPLHF | TGTGCCAGCAGTGAAGCGGGAGGACCCCTCCACTTT
- | TRBJ2-7 | 16 | TRBV7-2 | - | CASSLHAGGGSYEQYF | TGTGCCAGCAGCCTACACGCGGGTGGTGGCTCCTACGAGCAGTACTTC
once | TRBJ1-6 | 15 | TRBV9 | - | CASSRHNKGNSPLHF | TGTGCCAGCAGCCGTCACAACAAGGGTAATTCACCCCTCCACTTT
- | TRBJ1-2 | 15 | TRBV5-1 | - | CASSDFGGEDYGYTF | TGCGCCAGCAGCGATTTCGGAGGAGAAGACTATGGCTACACCTTC
once | TRBJ2-5 | 16 | TRBV5-8 | TRBD2 | CASSLGAAGGKETQYF | TGTGCCAGCAGCTTGGGGGCCGCGGGGGGGAAGGAGACCCAGTACTTC
- | TRBJ1-2 | 11 | TRBV29-1 | - | CSGGGDSGYTF | TGCAGCGGGGGGGGAGACTCTGGCTACACCTTC
- | TRBJ2-3 | 15 | TRBV20-1 | TRBD2 | CSASRAGAVTDTQYF | TGCAGTGCTAGTCGTGCGGGAGCGGTCACAGATACGCAGTATTTT
once | TRBJ2-7 | 12 | TRBV29-1 | - | CSVEGSSYEQYF | TGCAGCGTTGAAGGGTCCTCCTACGAGCAGTACTTC
- | TRBJ1-1 | 15 | TRBV28 | TRBD1 | CASSLWGQFHTEAFF | TGTGCCAGCAGTTTATGGGGACAGTTTCACACTGAAGCTTTCTTT
- | TRBJ1-1 | 14 | TRBV5-4 | - | CASSLDGGNTEAFF | TGTGCCAGCAGCTTGGATGGGGGGAACACTGAAGCTTTCTTT
- | TRBJ2-1 | 16 | TRBV10-3 | - | CAISKGGPGPDGAQFF | TGTGCCATCAGCAAAGGCGGACCAGGGCCCGATGGGGCGCAGTTCTTC
- | TRBJ2-7 | 15 | TRBV7-9 | TRBD1 | CASRQTGTAPSEQYF | TGTGCCAGCAGACAGACCGGGACAGCTCCAAGCGAGCAGTACTTC
once | TRBJ2-7 | 13 | TRBV19 | - | CASSPDRSYEQYF | TGTGCCAGTAGTCCGGACCGATCCTACGAGCAGTACTTC
- | TRBJ1-6 | 14 | TRBV28 | - | CASSLGDLNSPLHF | TGTGCCAGCAGTTTAGGGGATTTAAATTCACCCCTCCACTTT
- | TRBJ2-1 | 15 | TRBV6-5 | TRBD1 | CASSYGTGGTNEQFF | TGTGCCAGCAGTTACGGGACAGGGGGGACCAATGAGCAGTTCTTC
- | TRBJ2-5 | 16 | TRBV5-6 | TRBD2 | CASSTTSGGPGETQYF | TGTGCCAGCAGCACGACTAGCGGGGGCCCGGGGGAGACCCAGTACTTC
- | TRBJ2-1 | 14 | TRBV14 | - | CASTDGGSYNEQFF | TGTGCCAGCACCGATGGGGGCTCCTACAATGAGCAGTTCTTC
once | TRBJ2-3 | 17 | TRBV15 | TRBD2 | CATSSPSGLAGGDTQYF | TGTGCCACCAGCTCCCCCTCTGGACTAGCGGGAGGGGATACGCAGTATTTT
- | TRBJ1-6 | 13 | TRBV30 | - | CAWSKQRNSPLHF | TGTGCCTGGAGTAAACAGAGGAATTCACCCCTCCACTTT
- | TRBJ2-5 | 18 | TRBV19 | - | CASSIAVPGVIVKETQYF | TGTGCCAGTAGTATAGCCGTTCCCGGGGTCATAGTCAAGGAGACCCAGTACTTC
- | TRBJ1-2 | 14 | TRBV5-1 | TRBD1 | CASSLNRGDYGYTF | TGCGCCAGCAGCTTAAACAGGGGCGACTATGGCTACACCTTC
- | TRBJ2-1 | 16 | TRBV9 | - | CASSASGTETNNEQFF | TGTGCCAGCAGCGCCTCCGGGACGGAAACAAACAATGAGCAGTTCTTC
- | TRBJ1-5 | 16 | TRBV7-2 | TRBD1 | CASSLAGTGSGQPQHF | TGTGCCAGCAGCTTAGCAGGGACAGGGTCGGGGCAGCCCCAGCATTTT
once | TRBJ2-6 | 15 | TRBV28 | TRBD2 | CASTPGGAGANVLTF | TGTGCCAGCACCCCGGGGGGAGCTGGGGCCAACGTCCTGACTTTC
- | TRBJ2-3 | 16 | TRBV6-5 | - | CASSYDRLTSTDTQYF | TGTGCCAGCAGTTACGATCGGTTAACTAGCACAGATACGCAGTATTTT
- | TRBJ2-1 | 15 | TRBV5-1 | TRBD1 | CASSPGQGASREQFF | TGCGCCAGCAGCCCCGGACAGGGGGCATCTCGTGAGCAGTTCTTC
- | TRBJ1-5 | 14 | TRBV19 | - | CASSIQWSNQPQHF | TGTGCCAGTAGTATCCAGTGGAGCAATCAGCCCCAGCATTTT
- | TRBJ1-1 | 12 | TRBV4-3 | - | CASSHQGTEAFF | TGCGCCAGCAGTCACCAGGGAACTGAAGCTTTCTTT
few | TRBJ1-1 | 14 | TRBV6-5 | - | CASIKDGQDTEAFF | TGTGCCAGCATTAAGGACGGCCAGGACACTGAAGCTTTCTTT
once | TRBJ1-5 | 17 | TRBV30 | - | CAWSVGGGGSRNQPQHF | TGTGCCTGGAGTGTAGGCGGGGGAGGTTCGCGGAATCAGCCCCAGCATTTT
- | TRBJ1-6 | 14 | TRBV3-1/TRBV3-2 | - | CASSQRVSYSPLHF | TGTGCCAGCAGCCAACGGGTTAGTTATTCACCCCTCCACTTT
- | TRBJ2-1 | 12 | TRBV3-1/TRBV3-2 | - | CASSQVVGEQFF | TGTGCCAGCAGCCAAGTGGTGGGTGAGCAGTTCTTC
- | TRBJ1-3 | 16 | TRBV5-1 | TRBD1 | CASSLGTGYSGNTIYF | TGCGCCAGCAGCTTGGGGACAGGCTACTCTGGAAACACCATATATTTT
- | TRBJ1-4 | 16 | TRBV19 | - | CASSIARVSTNEKLFF | TGTGCCAGTAGTATAGCCAGAGTCTCAACTAATGAAAAACTGTTTTTT
- | TRBJ2-2 | 19 | TRBV3-1/TRBV3-2 | TRBD2 | CASSLRPSGTAGGTGELFF | TGTGCCAGCAGTCTAAGGCCTAGCGGGACAGCCGGGGGCACCGGGGAGCTGTTTTTT
once | TRBJ2-6 | 18 | TRBV6-6 | - | CASSQTGLVSSGANVLTF | TGTGCCAGCAGTCAAACAGGGTTGGTCTCTTCTGGGGCCAACGTCCTGACTTTC
- | TRBJ2-3 | 14 | TRBV7-2 | TRBD2 | CASSPGLAGDSQYF | TGTGCCAGCAGCCCGGGGCTAGCGGGAGATTCGCAGTATTTT
once | TRBJ2-7 | 15 | TRBV7-2 | - | CASSLLHSATYEQYF | TGTGCCAGCAGCTTACTCCATAGCGCAACCTACGAGCAGTACTTC
- | TRBJ1-2 | 13 | TRBV28 | - | CASSALGGYGYTF | TGTGCCAGCAGCGCCCTGGGGGGATATGGCTACACCTTC
- | TRBJ1-1 | 18 | TRBV18 | - | CASSPLPPSGQTNTEAFF | TGTGCCAGCTCGCCATTACCCCCCTCGGGACAAACGAACACTGAAGCTTTCTTT
- | TRBJ2-1 | 16 | TRBV9 | TRBD2 | CASSVGILAGYNEQFF | TGTGCCAGCAGCGTAGGAATCCTAGCGGGGTACAATGAGCAGTTCTTC
- | TRBJ1-1 | 15 | TRBV6-5 | - | CASTRRGGRNTEAFF | TGTGCCAGCACCCGACGAGGGGGGAGGAACACTGAAGCTTTCTTT
- | TRBJ2-3 | 15 | TRBV10-3 | TRBD2 | CAISEAGETRDTQYF | TGTGCCATCAGTGAGGCGGGGGAGACACGAGATACGCAGTATTTT
- | TRBJ1-6 | 12 | TRBV28 | - | CASRVMNSPLHF | TGTGCCAGCAGGGTGATGAATTCACCCCTCCACTTT
- | TRBJ2-2 | 15 | TRBV5-1 | TRBD1 | CASSKDRGNTGELFF | TGCGCCAGCAGCAAGGACAGGGGAAACACCGGGGAGCTGTTTTTT
- | TRBJ2-1 | 15 | TRBV25-1 | - | CASTERGGPYNEQFF | TGTGCCAGCACCGAACGCGGGGGCCCCTACAATGAGCAGTTCTTC
- | TRBJ2-5 | 13 | TRBV19 | - | CASSIVSGETQYF | TGTGCCAGTAGTATAGTAAGCGGAGAGACCCAGTACTTC